Listed below are T cell receptor beta chains from one sample, sequenced in a study of shared clonotypes between healthy human individuals. The table came from immunoSEQ multiplex PCR; TCRdb's copy has only in-frame clones and leaves some out. The table shows over a million clones, with just under 99% occurring only once. Sequencing was done on a sample of naive CD4+ T cells sorted from blood. The origin of the receptors is a man under 40 in good health. Each CDR3 is given with its conserved first and last residue. A D gene is named only where the DNA matches it firmly. Where a row states a size, it is once, few, many or the class of an expanded clone; other rows omit it.

j_call: TRBJ2-1
cdr3_length: 10
clone_size: NA
v_call: TRBV11-3
d_call: NA
cdr3_nt: TGTGCCAGCGCTGACAATGAGCAGTTCTTC
cdr3_aa: CASADNEQFF

j_call: TRBJ2-5
cdr3_length: 17
clone_size: once
v_call: TRBV4-1
d_call: TRBD2
cdr3_nt: TGCGCCAGCAGCCAAGGATGGACTAGCAGCTTGGGAGAGACCCAGTACTTC
cdr3_aa: CASSQGWTSSLGETQYF

j_call: TRBJ2-6
cdr3_length: 17
clone_size: NA
v_call: TRBV7-8
d_call: NA
cdr3_nt: TGTGCCAGCAGCTTAATTTCGCGAACCTCTGGGGCCAACGTCCTGACTTTC
cdr3_aa: CASSLISRTSGANVLTF

j_call: TRBJ2-7
cdr3_length: 14
clone_size: NA
v_call: TRBV7-6
d_call: NA
cdr3_nt: TGTGCCAGCAGCCCCGACGGAACACTCTACGAGCAGTACTTC
cdr3_aa: CASSPDGTLYEQYF

j_call: TRBJ1-5
cdr3_length: 14
clone_size: NA
v_call: TRBV7-3
d_call: NA
cdr3_nt: TGTGCCAGCAGCCCAACCGGGGGTGGTCAGCCCCAGCATTTT
cdr3_aa: CASSPTGGGQPQHF

j_call: TRBJ2-1
cdr3_length: 15
clone_size: NA
v_call: TRBV2
d_call: NA
cdr3_nt: TGTGCCAGCAGTGGGGGGCGGAGCTCCTACAATGAGCAGTTCTTC
cdr3_aa: CASSGGRSSYNEQFF

j_call: TRBJ1-1
cdr3_length: 15
clone_size: NA
v_call: TRBV19
d_call: TRBD1
cdr3_nt: TGTGCCAGTAGTATAGTCGGGACAGGAACTACTGAAGCTTTCTTT
cdr3_aa: CASSIVGTGTTEAFF

j_call: TRBJ2-2
cdr3_length: 17
clone_size: NA
v_call: TRBV7-9
d_call: TRBD1
cdr3_nt: TGTGCCAGCAGCACCCTCGACAGGGCGCGGAACACCGGGGAGCTGTTTTTT
cdr3_aa: CASSTLDRARNTGELFF

j_call: TRBJ1-5
cdr3_length: 13
clone_size: once
v_call: TRBV6-1
d_call: NA
cdr3_nt: TGTGCCAGCAGGCAGGGAGGGTATCAGCCCCAGCATTTT
cdr3_aa: CASRQGGYQPQHF

j_call: TRBJ2-6
cdr3_length: 17
clone_size: NA
v_call: TRBV7-2
d_call: NA
cdr3_nt: TGTGCCAGCAGCTTAGTCGGACTTCCCTTTGGGGCCAACGTCCTGACTTTC
cdr3_aa: CASSLVGLPFGANVLTF

j_call: TRBJ2-1
cdr3_length: 19
clone_size: NA
v_call: TRBV5-1
d_call: TRBD1
cdr3_nt: TGCGCCAGCAGCTTGTCTCCTTTCCGGGACAGGGGTGCCTACAATGAGCAGTTCTTC
cdr3_aa: CASSLSPFRDRGAYNEQFF

j_call: TRBJ1-1
cdr3_length: 11
clone_size: NA
v_call: TRBV29-1
d_call: NA
cdr3_nt: TGCAGCGTGGACGTTAACACTGAAGCTTTCTTT
cdr3_aa: CSVDVNTEAFF

j_call: TRBJ2-1
cdr3_length: 13
clone_size: NA
v_call: TRBV5-1
d_call: NA
cdr3_nt: TGCGCCAGCAGCTTGGACAGCACAAATGAGCAGTTCTTC
cdr3_aa: CASSLDSTNEQFF